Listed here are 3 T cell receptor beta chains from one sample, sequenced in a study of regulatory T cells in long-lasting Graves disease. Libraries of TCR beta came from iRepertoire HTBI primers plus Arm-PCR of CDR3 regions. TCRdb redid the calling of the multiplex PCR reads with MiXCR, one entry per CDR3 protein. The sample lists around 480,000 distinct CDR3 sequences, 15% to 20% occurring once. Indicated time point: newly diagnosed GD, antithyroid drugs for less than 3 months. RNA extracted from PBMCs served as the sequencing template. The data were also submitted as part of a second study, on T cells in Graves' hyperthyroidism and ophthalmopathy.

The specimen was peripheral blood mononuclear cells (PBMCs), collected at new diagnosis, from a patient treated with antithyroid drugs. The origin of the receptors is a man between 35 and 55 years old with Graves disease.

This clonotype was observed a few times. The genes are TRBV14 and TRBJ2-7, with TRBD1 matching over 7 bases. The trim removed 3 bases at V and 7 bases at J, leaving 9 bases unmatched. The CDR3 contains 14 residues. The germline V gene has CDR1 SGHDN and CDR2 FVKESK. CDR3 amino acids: CASSQYKGASEQYF. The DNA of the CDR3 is TGTGCCAGCAGCCAGTATAAGGGGGCGAGTGAGCAGTACTTC. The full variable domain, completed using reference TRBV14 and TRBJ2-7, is EAGVTQFPSHSVIEKGQTVTLRCDPISGHDNLYWYRRVMGKEIKFLLHFVKESKQDESGMPNNRFLAERTGGTYSTLKVQPAELEDSGVYFCASSQYKGASEQYFGPGTRLTVT.

The DNA for the CDR3 is TGTGCCAGCAGTTACTCGAGGCGACTAGCGGGAGTCCCCGGGGAGCTGTTTTTT. It encodes CASSYSRRLAGVPGELFF. The rearrangement uses TRBV6-5 and TRBJ2-2, with 12 bases lining up with TRBD2. This CDR3 contains 18 residues. Germline V lookup: CDR1 MNHEY, CDR2 SVGAGI. V lost 0 bases to trimming and J lost 6 bases; unmatched junction nucleotides: 8.

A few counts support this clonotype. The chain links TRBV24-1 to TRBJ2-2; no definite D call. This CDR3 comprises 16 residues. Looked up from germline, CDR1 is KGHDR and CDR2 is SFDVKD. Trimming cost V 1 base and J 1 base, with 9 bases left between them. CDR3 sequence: CATSDLMTQNTGELFF. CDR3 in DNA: TGTGCCACCAGTGATTTAATGACACAGAACACCGGGGAGCTGTTTTTT.